What follows is one T cell receptor (beta chain) and its context. The data originate from a study of PD-1 blockade in mismatch repair-deficient tumors. Measured with immunoSEQ multiplex PCR; TCRdb has only the in-frame clones, and not every one. The sample includes approximately 38,000 clones, about four fifths of them seen just once. CDR1 MNHNS and CDR2 SASEGT come from the germline V gene. V lost 0 bases and J lost 2, with 14 bases in between. The CDR3 covers 16 residues. Sequencing was performed on peripheral blood, taken 4 weeks after starting pembrolizumab. The chain uses TRBV6-1 and TRBJ2-7; D is perhaps TRBD2 (6 bases). This clonotype was obtained from an adult with mismatch repair-deficient cancer. CDR3 protein: CASSEARPSGAYEQYF. The CDR3 DNA follows: TGTGCCAGCAGTGAAGCGAGGCCCTCGGGGGCCTACGAGCAGTACTTC.